This T cell receptor beta chain was retrieved from a study of blood T cell repertoires in COVID-19. TCRdb's table, derived via immunoSEQ multiplex PCR, lists solely in-frame clones and lacks some. The data contain under 350,000 clones, more than 75% of them singletons. Allocation to cohorts depended on clinical history reported by the participants. CDR3 length: 14 amino acids. Germline CDR1 and CDR2: GTSNPN and SVGIG (reference sequence). V gave up 7 bases and J gave up 0 bases, with 13 bases separating them. This rearrangement joins TRBV30 to TRBJ2-1; D not resolved. The TCR was taken from a woman younger than 30 who had recovered from COVID-19. Sequenced sample: PBMCs or T cells enriched from blood (not recorded which). DNA of the CDR3: TGTGCCTTTTCCGAGCACAGCTCCTACAATGAGCAGTTCTTC. Amino acid sequence: CAFSEHSSYNEQFF.